This T cell receptor beta chain was identified during a study of human T cells and chemical hapten exposure. Study observations and caveats: The presence of alopecia in the donors means their immune response may differ from healthy people's.

This clonotype was detected many times. Its antigen remains unidentified. There are 13 residues in the CDR3. Germline V gene sequence: CDR1 GTSNPN, CDR2 SVGIG (reference sequence). V gave up 3 bases and J gave up 1 base, with 10 bases separating them. In the library, unique molecular identifiers were attached to individual cDNA molecules. TCRdb re-called the RACE reads with MiXCR, one entry per CDR3 protein. Of roughly 40,000 distinct CDR3 sequences in the sample, 8% to 9.5% were seen once. Noted time point: patch test 2, 6 weeks after DPC sensitization. Regarding treatment: therapeutic diphenylcyclopropenone sensitization with weekly scalp DPC. Suited to DPC and affected by alopecia, the donors ranged from 18 to 70 years old.

The rearrangement uses TRBV30 and TRBJ2-7; possibly TRBD1 for D (6 bases). Sequenced material: whole blood, taken in connection with sensitization to the hapten diphenylcyclopropenone (DPC). The origin of this receptor is a woman in her thirties or forties with alopecia areata. Some clones in this sample may be carry-over from other donors' samples. The DNA for the CDR3 is TGTGCCTGGAGGACAGGTGGATCCTACGAGCAGTACTTC. This codes for CAWRTGGSYEQYF.